The present TCR beta chain was sequenced within a study of Graves' ophthalmopathy and Graves' hyperthyroidism. The V gene's germline CDR1 is SQVTM and CDR2 ANQGSEA. The CDR3 totals 13 residues. V was clipped by 8 bases and J by 2 bases; unmatched bases: 5. Study-wide findings and caveats: Blood also held most thyroid clonotypes expanded above 0.001 frequency. As the model predicted ophthalmopathy progression, it achieved a sensitivity of 70.59% and a specificity of 72.22%.

Amplified material comprised TCR beta CDR3 regions derived from RNA transcripts. First-round RT-PCR with HTBI primers preceded a second-round multiplex PCR. TCRdb reprocessed the multiplex PCR reads via MiXCR and lists one record per CDR3 protein. The table has 500,000 to 800,000 distinct CDR3 sequences, about two fifths seen once. Regarding this clonotype: The target antigen is unknown.

The source is an adult man with Graves' ophthalmopathy. Sequencing was carried out using peripheral blood. The chain combines TRBV29-1 with TRBJ1-3, with 8 bases identical to TRBD1. CDR3 sequence (DNA): TGCAGCAGCCTGACAGGGGCTGGAAACACCATATATTTT. Its protein product is CSSLTGAGNTIYF.